This T cell receptor (beta chain) was profiled in a study of T and B cells in COVID-19 patients. General study findings and limits: Early severe-case samples and blood from mildly ill patients during symptoms were in short supply. Patients with COVID-19 reportedly showed strongly skewed T cell receptor beta variable and joining gene usage. Active COVID-19 showed highly clonal TRB repertoires; recovery showed diversity and richness above healthy donors.

This clonotype is deemed large. Its antigen is unknown. Blood genomic DNA input for TRB amplification was roughly 250-500 ng. BIOMED2 TRB-A/B primer pools were used in multiplex TRB PCR. TCRdb redid the calling of the multiplex PCR reads with MiXCR, one entry per CDR3 protein. The sample lists hundreds of distinct CDR3 sequences; around 21% were seen once. The origin of this receptor is a human donor with active COVID-19. Sequencing input: blood.

CDR3 nucleotide sequence: TGTGCCAGCAGTTCCGACGTTCAATCCTACAATGAGCAGTTCTTC. Its protein is CASSSDVQSYNEQFF. The chain joins TRBV6-5 to TRBJ2-1; D is unclear. Trimming left V 4 bases short and J 1 base short, with 11 bases between. Germline CDR1 and CDR2: MNHEY and SVGAGI. CDR3 size: 15 residues.